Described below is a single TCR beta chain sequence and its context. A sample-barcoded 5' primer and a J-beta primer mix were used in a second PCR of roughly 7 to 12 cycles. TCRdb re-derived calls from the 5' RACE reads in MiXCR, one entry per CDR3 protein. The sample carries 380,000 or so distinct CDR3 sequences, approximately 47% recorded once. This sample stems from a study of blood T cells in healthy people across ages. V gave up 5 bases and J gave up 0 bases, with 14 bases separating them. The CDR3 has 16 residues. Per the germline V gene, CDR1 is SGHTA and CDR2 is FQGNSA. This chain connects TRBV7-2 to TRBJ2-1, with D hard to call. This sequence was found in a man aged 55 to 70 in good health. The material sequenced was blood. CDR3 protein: CASSPIGSYSYNEQFF. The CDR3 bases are TGTGCCAGCAGCCCCATAGGTTCTTACTCCTACAATGAGCAGTTCTTC.